This is a list of T cell receptor beta chains from one sample in a study of T-cell reconstitution after alpha-beta-depleted transplantation in children. TCRdb redid the calling of the PCR reads with MiXCR, one entry per CDR3 protein. In the table there are around 380,000 distinct CDR3 sequences, 9.5% to 13% of which are singletons. Sequences were derived from PBMCs from the stem cell graft donor, sampled from the stem cell graft. These receptor sequences come from a human donor who donated a stem cell graft to a child with acute myeloid leukemia. CDR3s include the opening cysteine and the closing phenylalanine or tryptophan. A D gene is named only where the DNA matches it firmly. Clone sizes are given selectively: once, few, many, or a class where the clone is expanded.

cdr3_nt | cdr3_aa | v_call | d_call | clone_size | j_call
TGCGCCAGCAGCTTGGCGGTGACAGGGGGGCAAAGGGAGACCCAGTACTTC | CASSLAVTGGQRETQYF | TRBV5-1 | TRBD1 | NA | TRBJ2-5
TGTGCTAGTGGTTTGGTCACTCGAGCGGGAGCGCTAGAGACCCAGTACTTC | CASGLVTRAGALETQYF | TRBV12-5 | TRBD2 | few | TRBJ2-5
TGTGCCAGCACTGAGACAGGGGGCGCTGGGGCCAACGTCCTGACTTTC | CASTETGGAGANVLTF | TRBV25-1 | TRBD1 | many | TRBJ2-6
TGCGCCAGCAGCCCGGGGACTAGCGGGAGAAAGAGCGAGCAGTACTTC | CASSPGTSGRKSEQYF | TRBV5-1 | TRBD2 | few | TRBJ2-7
TGTGCCAGCAGGCTTCTAGCGGGGGGGACCAGAGATACGCAGTATTTT | CASRLLAGGTRDTQYF | TRBV5-6 | TRBD2 | NA | TRBJ2-3
TGTGCCATCTGTTGGAGCACCCCGGGACAGGGGCTCTTGAATGAAAAACTGTTTTTT | CAICWSTPGQGLLNEKLFF | TRBV12-3/TRBV12-4 | TRBD1 | NA | TRBJ1-4
TGCGCCAGCAGCATCGGACAGGGGTTGAATGGCTACACCTTC | CASSIGQGLNGYTF | TRBV5-1 | TRBD1 | NA | TRBJ1-2
TGTGCCAGCAGTTTTCGACAGGGCAACTCACCCCTCCACTTT | CASSFRQGNSPLHF | TRBV6-5 | TRBD1 | many | TRBJ1-6
TGTGCCATCAGTGGACTAGCGGGAGAGGATGAGCAGTTCTTC | CAISGLAGEDEQFF | TRBV10-3 | TRBD2 | few | TRBJ2-1
TGCGCCAGCGCGTCGGGAGCAGCGGGGGGCCGGGCGCAGTATTTT | CASASGAAGGRAQYF | TRBV5-1 | TRBD2 | NA | TRBJ2-3
TGTGCCAGCAGCTTCGGGGCCAATCACGAGGAGACCCAGTACTTC | CASSFGANHEETQYF | TRBV7-9 | NA | NA | TRBJ2-5
TGCAGTGCTAGTCGTCTAGCGGCCGACGGGGATACGCAGTATTTT | CSASRLAADGDTQYF | TRBV20-1 | TRBD2 | few | TRBJ2-3
TGTGCCTGGAGTGTACGGTACCCGGAGCTGTTTTTT | CAWSVRYPELFF | TRBV30 | NA | few | TRBJ2-2
TGCGCCAGCAGCCAAGACGAGGCGCGATATAATTCACCCCTCCACTTT | CASSQDEARYNSPLHF | TRBV4-3 | NA | few | TRBJ1-6
TGCGCCAGCAGCTTGGTACCAGGGGATGGATATGGCTACACCTTC | CASSLVPGDGYGYTF | TRBV5-1 | NA | NA | TRBJ1-2
TGCAGCGTTGAAGGAGCTAGCGGGACTCTTGAGACCCAGTACTTC | CSVEGASGTLETQYF | TRBV29-1 | TRBD2 | NA | TRBJ2-5
TGTGCCGCCGGGACGAACACCGAAAAACTGTTTTTT | CAAGTNTEKLFF | TRBV27 | NA | many | TRBJ1-4
TGTGCCAGCAGCCGCACAGGGGATGAAGAGACCCAGTACTTC | CASSRTGDEETQYF | TRBV5-4 | TRBD1 | NA | TRBJ2-5
TGTGCCAGCAGCCTAATACAGGGGCGACCAGATACGCAGTATTTT | CASSLIQGRPDTQYF | TRBV3-1 | TRBD1 | NA | TRBJ2-3
TGCGCCAGCAGCTTGGGGCCGGACAGGGAGGCTGAAGCTTTCTTT | CASSLGPDREAEAFF | TRBV5-1 | TRBD1 | few | TRBJ1-1
TGCGCCAGCAACGACCGAGGAATAGAGACCCAGTACTTC | CASNDRGIETQYF | TRBV5-1 | NA | few | TRBJ2-5
TGCGCCAGCAGCTTGGCGACGGGGAAGGGTGCAGAGACCCAGTACTTC | CASSLATGKGAETQYF | TRBV5-1 | NA | few | TRBJ2-5
TGTGCCAGCACCGAAGGGGGAGTGTTCTCCTACAATGAGCAGTTCTTC | CASTEGGVFSYNEQFF | TRBV5-5 | NA | many | TRBJ2-1
TGTGCCAGCAGCGGTAACAGGGGGGCTGGGGCCAACGTCCTGACTTTC | CASSGNRGAGANVLTF | TRBV9 | TRBD1 | NA | TRBJ2-6
TGTGCCAGCAGTTACTCGAGAGACACCGGGGAGCTGTTTTTT | CASSYSRDTGELFF | TRBV6-5 | NA | NA | TRBJ2-2
TGCAGCGTTGAAGAGCCCGGGGGCCCCCCCTACAATGAGCAGTTCTTC | CSVEEPGGPPYNEQFF | TRBV29-1 | NA | few | TRBJ2-1
TGTGCCAGCAGTTTAGGGCGGGGGGGGTCCTACAATGAGCAGTTCTTC | CASSLGRGGSYNEQFF | TRBV12-3/TRBV12-4 | TRBD2 | NA | TRBJ2-1
TGCGCCAGCGAAGGGGGGGGAGAAGAGACCCAGTACTTC | CASEGGGEETQYF | TRBV5-1 | NA | NA | TRBJ2-5
TGTGCCAGCAGCGTCTTCGGGAGTGGCTACGAGCAGTACTTC | CASSVFGSGYEQYF | TRBV9 | NA | few | TRBJ2-7
TGTGCCAGCAGTCAAACAGCTCGAGGATACACCGGGGAGCTGTTTTTT | CASSQTARGYTGELFF | TRBV25-1 | NA | few | TRBJ2-2
TGTGCCAGCAGCTTAGTCGTAGCCAAAAACATTCAGTACTTC | CASSLVVAKNIQYF | TRBV7-2 | NA | few | TRBJ2-4
TGTGCCAGCTCACGGGAGATAGGAGCGAACACCGGGGAGCTGTTTTTT | CASSREIGANTGELFF | TRBV18 | NA | few | TRBJ2-2
TGTGCCACCAGCATTCCGGGACGGCCGCAGTTCTTC | CATSIPGRPQFF | TRBV15 | NA | many | TRBJ2-1
TGTGTCAGCAGCTTAGTGGCTAGCGGGAGGATTGAGCAGTTCTTC | CVSSLVASGRIEQFF | TRBV7-6 | TRBD2 | NA | TRBJ2-1
TGTGCCAGCAGCCGAGACGGGGTTTGGGATACGCAGTATTTT | CASSRDGVWDTQYF | TRBV11-2 | NA | many | TRBJ2-3
TGTGCCAGTACGACGGGGCAGAACACTGAAGCTTTCTTT | CASTTGQNTEAFF | TRBV6-2/TRBV6-3 | NA | NA | TRBJ1-1
TGTGCCAGCTGCCAAGATCTCAATTCCTACAATGAGCAGTTCTTC | CASCQDLNSYNEQFF | TRBV3-1 | NA | NA | TRBJ2-1
TGTGCCAGCTGCCTCCGACAGGGCTATGAAGCTTTCTTT | CASCLRQGYEAFF | TRBV18 | TRBD1 | NA | TRBJ1-1
TGTGCCAGCAGCTCCGGGACTTCTGGAAACACCATATATTTT | CASSSGTSGNTIYF | TRBV7-8 | NA | few | TRBJ1-3
TGTGCCAGCAATCGAGTGGGGAACACTGAAGCTTTCTTT | CASNRVGNTEAFF | TRBV12-3/TRBV12-4 | NA | many | TRBJ1-1
TGCGCCAGCAGCTTGGCGGGGCTAGCGGGAGGTAATGAGCAGTTCTTC | CASSLAGLAGGNEQFF | TRBV5-1 | TRBD2 | few | TRBJ2-1
TGTGCCTGGACTGGGGACAGGGGGCATGAAAAACTGTTTTTT | CAWTGDRGHEKLFF | TRBV30 | TRBD1 | NA | TRBJ1-4
TGTGCCAGCAGCTTAAGGGGGCCCGGAGCGGGAGACACAGATACGCAGTATTTT | CASSLRGPGAGDTDTQYF | TRBV7-3 | TRBD2 | few | TRBJ2-3
TGCGCCAGCAGCTCCCATACCGAGGTGAGGGGAAATTCACCCCTCCACTTT | CASSSHTEVRGNSPLHF | TRBV5-1 | NA | NA | TRBJ1-6
TGCAGCGTTGTCCATGCTGAAGCTTTCTTT | CSVVHAEAFF | TRBV29-1 | NA | NA | TRBJ1-1